This T cell receptor beta chain was captured in a study of T cells after posttransplantation cyclophosphamide. TCRdb's copy holds only in-frame clones and misses some; the assay was immunoSEQ multiplex PCR. The sample consists of about 22,000 clones, roughly 97% of them appearing once. The naive gate required viable CD3+CD4+ or CD3+CD8+ cells with CCR7+CD45RA+CD45RO-CD95-CD27+CD28+ phenotype. The CDR3 is 12 amino acids. Deletions cut 6 bases from V and 2 bases from J, with 8 bases between. The germline CDR1 and CDR2 sequences are SQVTM and ANQGSEA. The sequence was obtained from a man aged 45 to 65 in good health, CMV-negative, and a related stem cell transplant donor. The sample consisted of naive CD4+ T cells sorted from PBMCs. V and J are TRBV29-1 and TRBJ1-3, with TRBD1 as a possible D gene (6 bases). CDR3 nucleotides: TGCAGCGTGGGGACAACTGGAAACACCATATATTTT. Amino acid sequence: CSVGTTGNTIYF.